The following is a TCR beta chain sequence with its context. The antigen is undetermined. The CDR3 extends over 15 amino acids. Germline V CDR1 and CDR2: SGDLS, YYNGEE. Trimming removed 0 bases from V and 3 bases from J; junction bases left unmatched: 3. These data come from a study of radiation and T cells in renal cell carcinoma. Broader study findings: Top tumor clonotypes rose in blood 2 weeks post-radiation, then contracted.

The repertoire was sequenced with immunoSEQ multiplex PCR; TCRdb's copy has only in-frame clones and lacks some. The sample yields about 150,000 clones, 70% to 90% seen once. The time point denotes: blood 4 weeks post-SBRT, at nephrectomy. Treatment specified: 15 Gy SBRT to primary tumor, nephrectomy 4 weeks later. Nephrectomy followed 15 Gy stereotactic body radiation by 4 weeks. The clonotype originates from a woman in her forties or fifties with renal cell carcinoma. The genes are TRBV9 and TRBJ2-7; TRBD1 matches at 10 bases. Source: blood, taken from a patient whose treatment included radiotherapy and nephrectomy. The CDR3 bases are TGTGCCAGCAGCGTAGCTGGGACAGGGGACTACGAGCAGTACTTC. Translating it yields CASSVAGTGDYEQYF. Full variable domain (remainder filled in from reference TRBV9 and TRBJ2-7): DSGVTQTPKHLITATGQRVTLRCSPRSGDLSVYWYQQSLDQGLQFLIQYYNGEERAKGNILERFSAQQFPDLHSELNLSSLELGDSALYFCASSVAGTGDYEQYFGPGTRLTVT.